The source of this T cell receptor (beta chain) is a study of blood T cell repertoires in COVID-19. Original processing notes: The authors estimated nucleated cell counts from reference gene primer amplification. Clones were read by immunoSEQ multiplex PCR, and TCRdb kept only the in-frame ones, dropping some. That table is the source of V, J and clone size, and D and trimming were worked out from the DNA. Of roughly 480,000 clones in the sample, roughly 89% were seen once. There are 15 residues in the CDR3. With 5 bases clipped from V and 9 bases from J, the junction kept 8 bases outside the gene matches. Germline CDR1 SGHVS, CDR2 FNYEAQ.

The chain carries TRBV7-6 and TRBJ2-3; 13 bases fit TRBD2. The sample consisted of peripheral blood. The TCR was taken from a man between 18 and 35 years old with COVID-19, enrolled during active disease. CDR3 nucleotides: TGTGCCAGCAGCGACCCCGGGACTAGCGGGACCACGCAGTATTTT. It yields the protein CASSDPGTSGTTQYF.